Presented here are 6 T cell receptor beta chains from one specimen sequenced in a study of blood T cell repertoires in COVID-19. The method was immunoSEQ multiplex PCR; TCRdb's version includes in-frame clones alone and lacks a portion of them. The sample includes a few hundred thousand clones, roughly nine tenths of them seen just once. The sequenced material came from peripheral blood. These receptors originate from a man aged 50-60 years with acute or convalescent COVID-19.

The chain joins TRBV6-5 to TRBJ1-5; 7 nucleotides agree with TRBD1. The germline CDR1 and CDR2 sequences are MNHEY and SVGAGI. This CDR3 is 13 amino acids long. Losses at the gene ends were 6 bases for V and 5 bases for J; bases not matched to a gene: 4. The CDR3 protein is CASRDRVDQPQHF. CDR3 DNA sequence: TGTGCCAGCAGAGACAGGGTTGATCAGCCCCAGCATTTT.

The DNA for the CDR3 is TGTGCCAGCAGTTACGCGCCGGGACAGGGGGATCAGCCCCAGCATTTT. Protein product: CASSYAPGQGDQPQHF. The chain uses TRBV6-6 and TRBJ1-5; 11 nucleotides match TRBD1. Trimming took 2 bases from V and 5 from J; bases not matched to a gene: 5. The length of the CDR3 is 16 residues. Germline CDR1 and CDR2: MNHNY and SVGAGI (reference sequence).

The V gene is TRBV19, the J gene TRBJ1-2; the match to TRBD1 covers 10 bases. Germline CDR1 and CDR2: LNHDA and SQIVND (reference sequence). This CDR3 contains 15 residues. V trimming: 5 bases; J trimming: 4 bases; junction bases outside the gene matches: 7. CDR3 in amino acids: CASSPSGQGGYGYTF. The CDR3 nucleotides are TGTGCCAGTAGTCCCTCCGGACAGGGGGGCTATGGCTACACCTTC. The entire variable domain, with the rest obtained from reference TRBV19 and TRBJ1-2, is as follows: DGGITQSPKYLFRKEGQNVTLSCEQNLNHDAMYWYRQDPGQGLRLIYYSQIVNDFQKGDIAEGYSVSREKKESFPLTVTSAQKNPTAFYLCASSPSGQGGYGYTFGSGTRLTVV.

This clone appeared once. The rearrangement uses TRBV29-1 and TRBJ2-3; the match to TRBD2 covers 8 bases. With V trimmed by 1 base and J by 1 base, 13 bases remained unmatched. There are 18 residues in the CDR3. In germline, CDR1 is SQVTM, CDR2 ANQGSEA. The CDR3 spells CSVEGITSGTYGTDTQYF. DNA of the CDR3: TGCAGCGTTGAAGGAATAACTAGCGGAACCTACGGCACAGATACGCAGTATTTT.

The chain couples TRBV7-8 to TRBJ2-1, with 11 bases aligning to TRBD2. Germline V gives CDR1 SGHVS, CDR2 FQNEAQ. The trim removed 1 base at V and 15 bases at J, leaving 8 bases unmatched. CDR3 length: 14 amino acids. Here the CDR3 reads CASSLEGFLAGGFF. CDR3 bases: TGTGCCAGCAGCTTAGAAGGATTCCTAGCGGGGGGGTTCTTC.

The CDR3, as DNA: TGTGCCAGCAGTTACGCCTGGACAGGAGCTTCACCCCTCCACTTT. Translated, it gives CASSYAWTGASPLHF. The V call is TRBV6-5, the J call TRBJ1-6; 7 bases are shared with TRBD1. The CDR3 extends over 15 amino acids. Germline V gene sequence: CDR1 MNHEY, CDR2 SVGAGI. With V trimmed by 2 bases and J by 9 bases, 7 bases remained unmatched.